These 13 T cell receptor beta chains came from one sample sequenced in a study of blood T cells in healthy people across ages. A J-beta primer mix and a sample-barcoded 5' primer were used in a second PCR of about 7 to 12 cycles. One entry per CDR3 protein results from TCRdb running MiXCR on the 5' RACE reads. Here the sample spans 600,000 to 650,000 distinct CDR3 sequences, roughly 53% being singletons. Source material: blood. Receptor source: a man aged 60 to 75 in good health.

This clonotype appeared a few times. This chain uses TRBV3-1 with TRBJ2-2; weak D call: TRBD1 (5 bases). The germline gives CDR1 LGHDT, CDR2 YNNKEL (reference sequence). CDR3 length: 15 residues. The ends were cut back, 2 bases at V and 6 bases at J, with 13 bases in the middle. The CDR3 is CASSQLGANAGELFF. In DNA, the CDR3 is TGTGCCAGCAGCCAACTAGGGGCCAACGCCGGGGAGCTGTTTTTT.

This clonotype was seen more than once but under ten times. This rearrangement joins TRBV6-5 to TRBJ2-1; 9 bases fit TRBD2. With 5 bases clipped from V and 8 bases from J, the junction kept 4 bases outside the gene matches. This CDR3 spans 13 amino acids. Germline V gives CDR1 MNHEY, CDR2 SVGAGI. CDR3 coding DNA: TGTGCCAGCAGTCGTTCTAGCGGGGATGAGCAGTTCTTC. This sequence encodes CASSRSSGDEQFF.

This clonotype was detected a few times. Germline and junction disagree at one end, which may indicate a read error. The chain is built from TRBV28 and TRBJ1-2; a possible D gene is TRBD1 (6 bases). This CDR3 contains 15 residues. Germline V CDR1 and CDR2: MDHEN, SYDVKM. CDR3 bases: TGTGCCAGCAGCCCAGGGGAGGTTTACGTATCTGGCTACACCTTT. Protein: CASSPGEVYVSGYTF.

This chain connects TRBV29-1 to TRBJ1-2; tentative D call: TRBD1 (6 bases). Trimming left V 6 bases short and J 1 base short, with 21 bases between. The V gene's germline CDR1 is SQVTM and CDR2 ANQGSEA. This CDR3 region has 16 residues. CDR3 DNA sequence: TGCAGCGTAACCGGGACACCCTCAATGATTAACTATGGCTACACCTTC. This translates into CSVTGTPSMINYGYTF.

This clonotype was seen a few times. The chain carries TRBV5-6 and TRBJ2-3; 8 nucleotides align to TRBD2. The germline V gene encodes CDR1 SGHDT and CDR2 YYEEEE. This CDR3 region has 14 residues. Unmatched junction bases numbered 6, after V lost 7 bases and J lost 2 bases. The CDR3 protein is CASREAGDTDTQYF. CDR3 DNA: TGTGCCAGCCGGGAAGCGGGAGACACAGATACGCAGTATTTT.

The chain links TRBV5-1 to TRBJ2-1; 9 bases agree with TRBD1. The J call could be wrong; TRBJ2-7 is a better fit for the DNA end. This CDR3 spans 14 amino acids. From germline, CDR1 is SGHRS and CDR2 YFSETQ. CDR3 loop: CASHSGTGTYEQYF. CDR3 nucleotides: TGCGCCAGTCACTCCGGGACAGGGACATACGAGCAGTACTTC.

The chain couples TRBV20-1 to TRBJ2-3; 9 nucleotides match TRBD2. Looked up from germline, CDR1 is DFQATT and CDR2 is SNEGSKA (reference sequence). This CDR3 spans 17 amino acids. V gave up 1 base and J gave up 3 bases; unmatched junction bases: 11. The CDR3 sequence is CSARGLWASGATDTQYF. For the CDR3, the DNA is TGCAGTGCTAGAGGTTTATGGGCTAGCGGGGCGACAGATACGCAGTATTTT.

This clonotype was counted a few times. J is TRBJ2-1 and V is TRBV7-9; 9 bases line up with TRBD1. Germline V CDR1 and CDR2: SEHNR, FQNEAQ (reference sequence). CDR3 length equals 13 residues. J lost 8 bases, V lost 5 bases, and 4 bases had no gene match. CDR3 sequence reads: CASSVWTGDEQFF. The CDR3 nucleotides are TGTGCCAGCAGCGTTTGGACAGGGGATGAGCAGTTCTTC. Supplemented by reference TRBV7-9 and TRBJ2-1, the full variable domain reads DTGVSQNPRHKITKRGQNVTFRCDPISEHNRLYWYRQTLGQGPEFLTYFQNEAQLEKSRLLSDRFSAERPKGSFSTLEIQRTEQGDSAMYLCASSVWTGDEQFFGPGTRLTVL.

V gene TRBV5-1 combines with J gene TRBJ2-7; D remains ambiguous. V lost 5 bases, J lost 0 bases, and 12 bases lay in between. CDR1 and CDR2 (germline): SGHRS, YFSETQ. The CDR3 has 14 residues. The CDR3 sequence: CASSNNWNSYEQYF. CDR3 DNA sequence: TGCGCCAGCAGTAACAACTGGAACTCCTACGAGCAGTACTTC.

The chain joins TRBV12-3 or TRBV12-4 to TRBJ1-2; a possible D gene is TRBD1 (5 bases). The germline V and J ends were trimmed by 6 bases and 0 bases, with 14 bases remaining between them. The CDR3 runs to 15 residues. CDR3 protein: CASSQPGLPNYGYTF. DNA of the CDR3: TGTGCCAGCAGCCAACCGGGACTCCCTAACTATGGCTACACCTTC.

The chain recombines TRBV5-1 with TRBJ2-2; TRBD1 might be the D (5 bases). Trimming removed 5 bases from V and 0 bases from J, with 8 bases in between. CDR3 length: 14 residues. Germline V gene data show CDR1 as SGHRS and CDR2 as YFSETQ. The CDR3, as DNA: TGCGCCAGCAGGACACAGGCGAACACCGGGGAGCTGTTTTTT. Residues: CASRTQANTGELFF.

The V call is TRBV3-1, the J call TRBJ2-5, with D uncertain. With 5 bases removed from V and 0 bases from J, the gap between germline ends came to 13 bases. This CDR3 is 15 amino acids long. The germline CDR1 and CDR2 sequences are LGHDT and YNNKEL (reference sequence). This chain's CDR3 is CASSCRRRYQETQYF. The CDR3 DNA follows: TGTGCCAGCAGCTGTCGCAGACGGTACCAAGAGACCCAGTACTTC.

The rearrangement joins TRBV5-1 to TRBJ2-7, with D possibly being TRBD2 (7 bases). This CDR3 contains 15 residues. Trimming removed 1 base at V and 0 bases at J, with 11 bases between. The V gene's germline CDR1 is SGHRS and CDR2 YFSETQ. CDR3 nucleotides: TGCGCCAGCAGCTTGCGGGGGGCGGGCTCCTACGAGCAGTACTTC. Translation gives CASSLRGAGSYEQYF.